Given below is one TCR beta chain in context. This entry is derived from a study of blood T cell repertoires in COVID-19. This table comes from immunoSEQ multiplex PCR, and its TCRdb copy is limited to in-frame clones, with some not included. The table lists roughly 140,000 clones, around four fifths of them singletons, with approximately 7.3% in the top ten. Germline CDR1 and CDR2: LNHDA and SQIVND (reference sequence). This CDR3 has 17 residues. The V segment lost 4 bases and the J segment 4 bases; nucleotides outside the gene matches: 13. The origin of this receptor is a man in his forties or fifties who had recovered from COVID-19. Sequences were obtained from PBMCs or T cells enriched from blood (not recorded which). The chain employs TRBV19 and TRBJ2-5, with TRBD2 matching 9 bases. The CDR3 nucleotides are TGTGCCAGTAGTACTGACGTTGGGGCGGGGGGGCGAGAGACCCAGTACTTC. This gives the protein CASSTDVGAGGRETQYF.